A selection of T cell receptor beta chains follows, all from one sample in a study of shared clonotypes between healthy human individuals. Only in-frame clones appear in the TCRdb table, and some are missing; sequencing was by immunoSEQ multiplex PCR. The sample holds 2 million to 2.5 million clones, approximately 93% seen once. The sequenced material came from naive CD4+ T cells from PBMCs. These receptors all come from a man aged 18-30 years in good health. Some clones in this sample may be carry-over from other donors' samples. Both conserved end residues are part of each CDR3. The D gene is left open where the match is weak. The size field is filled for only some rows; it gives once, few, many or a size class.

v_call,j_call,clone_size,d_call,cdr3_nt,cdr3_aa
TRBV7-6,TRBJ2-1,NA,NA,TGTGCCAGCAGCTTAGTCGGGGGTTTAGACAATGAGCAGTTCTTC,CASSLVGGLDNEQFF
TRBV6-4,TRBJ2-1,once,NA,TGTGCCAGCAACCCAATACAGGACAATGAGCAGTTCTTC,CASNPIQDNEQFF
TRBV2,TRBJ1-5,NA,NA,TGTGCCAGCAGTGAAACAGATTATAGCAATCAGCCCCAGCATTTT,CASSETDYSNQPQHF
TRBV7-3,TRBJ2-1,NA,TRBD2,TGTGCCAGCAGCCCGGGAGGGAATGAGCAGTTCTTC,CASSPGGNEQFF
TRBV28,TRBJ2-7,NA,TRBD1,TGTGCCAGCAGCAATTCCGGGACAGTATTTTACGAGCAGTACTTC,CASSNSGTVFYEQYF
TRBV7-9,TRBJ2-3,NA,NA,TGTGCCAGCAGCTTAGGGCTCAGCACAGATACGCAGTATTTT,CASSLGLSTDTQYF
TRBV2,TRBJ2-4,NA,TRBD1,TGTGCCAGCACCTGGGGACAGGCTATAAACATTCAGTACTTC,CASTWGQAINIQYF
TRBV4-2,TRBJ2-6,NA,TRBD1,TGTGCCAGCAGCCAAGTCGGGACAGGGGACTCTGGGGCCAACGTCCTGACTTTC,CASSQVGTGDSGANVLTF
TRBV7-9,TRBJ2-5,NA,TRBD1,TGTGCCAGCAGCTCGGGGACAGGGGGCTCGGGAGAGACCCAGTACTTC,CASSSGTGGSGETQYF
TRBV7-3,TRBJ2-2,NA,TRBD2,TGTGCCAGCAAAACAAGCGGGGCTAACACCGGGGAGCTGTTTTTT,CASKTSGANTGELFF
TRBV2,TRBJ1-4,NA,NA,TGTGCCAGCAGTGAATTTATGGGGAAACTGTTTTTT,CASSEFMGKLFF
TRBV5-1,TRBJ1-4,NA,TRBD1,TGCGCCAGCAGCTTGGGACAGGGCTCAACTAATGAAAAACTGTTTTTT,CASSLGQGSTNEKLFF
TRBV6-5,TRBJ2-7,NA,NA,TGTGCCAGCAGTAAGAACCGGGACACGGGTTACGAGCAGTACTTC,CASSKNRDTGYEQYF
TRBV19,TRBJ2-7,NA,NA,TGTGCCAGTAGTATCCGAAGGGTTGGGTACGAGCAGTACTTC,CASSIRRVGYEQYF
TRBV28,TRBJ1-5,NA,NA,TGTGCCAGCAGTCCGGGGACAACTCTAGGGAGTCAGCCCCAGCATTTT,CASSPGTTLGSQPQHF
TRBV6-6,TRBJ1-4,NA,NA,TGTGCCAGCAGTTACGCCAGGGAGGGTGAAAAACTGTTTTTT,CASSYAREGEKLFF
TRBV19,TRBJ1-5,few,TRBD1,TGTGCCAGTTCTTACAGGGGGCAGGGCAATCAGCCCCAGCATTTT,CASSYRGQGNQPQHF
TRBV5-5,TRBJ2-3,NA,TRBD2,TGTGCCAGCAGCTTGCGGCCTAGCGGGAGGGACACAGATACGCAGTATTTT,CASSLRPSGRDTDTQYF
TRBV29-1,TRBJ2-1,NA,TRBD2,TGCAGCGTTGAAGACCGTAGCGGGAGGGCTTACAATGAGCAGTTCTTC,CSVEDRSGRAYNEQFF
TRBV4-2,TRBJ2-3,NA,TRBD2,TGTGCCAGCAGCCCGGGGGCTAGCGGGCACACAGATACGCAGTATTTT,CASSPGASGHTDTQYF
TRBV2,TRBJ2-6,NA,TRBD1,TGTGCCAGCACTCGACAGGGGGCCACTGGGGCCAACGTCCTGACTTTC,CASTRQGATGANVLTF
TRBV28,TRBJ1-4,NA,NA,TGTGCCAGCAGTTTAAATCTCGGCCGGGCTAATGAAAAACTGTTTTTT,CASSLNLGRANEKLFF
TRBV5-1,TRBJ2-1,once,NA,TGCGCCAGCAGCTTAGGCCAGGGCCCCAATGAGCAGTTCTTC,CASSLGQGPNEQFF
TRBV7-9,TRBJ2-1,NA,NA,TGTGCCAGCAGCTCCGTGGGACGGACCTACAATGAGCAGTTCTTC,CASSSVGRTYNEQFF
TRBV14,TRBJ2-1,NA,TRBD1,TGTGCCAGTGGACAGGGGGGAGCGGGGACGACAAGGTATGAGCAGTTCTTC,CASGQGGAGTTRYEQFF
TRBV7-2,TRBJ1-2,NA,NA,TGTGCCAGCAGCCGCGAGGGACTGGGAGGCTATAACTATGGCTACACCTTC,CASSREGLGGYNYGYTF
TRBV30,TRBJ1-6,NA,TRBD1,TGTGCCTGGAGGGAGGACAGGGTGGCTTCACCCCTCCACTTT,CAWREDRVASPLHF
TRBV28,TRBJ1-5,NA,NA,TGTGCCAGCAGTTTGGGCGGGACACCTCGTGGGGCTCAGCCCCAGCATTTT,CASSLGGTPRGAQPQHF
TRBV6-1,TRBJ1-5,NA,NA,TGTGCCAGCAGTGGATGGGATCAGCCCCAGCATTTT,CASSGWDQPQHF
TRBV4-2,TRBJ2-2,NA,NA,TGTGCCAGCAGCCAAGATAGTACTCGACAGACCGGGGAGCTGTTTTTT,CASSQDSTRQTGELFF
TRBV2,TRBJ2-7,NA,NA,TGTGCCAAGGGGGGAGGGAGGGCCTACGAGCAGTACTTC,CAKGGGRAYEQYF
TRBV5-1,TRBJ2-1,NA,TRBD2,TGCGCCAGCAGCGTACTAGCGGGAGAGAATGAGCAGTTCTTC,CASSVLAGENEQFF
TRBV28,TRBJ1-6,NA,NA,TGTGCCAGCAGTATAACTAGACAGAATTCACCCCTCCACTTT,CASSITRQNSPLHF
TRBV11-2,TRBJ1-1,NA,NA,TGTGCCAGCAGCTTAGTCCGGGTGAACACTGAAGCTTTCTTT,CASSLVRVNTEAFF
TRBV9,TRBJ2-1,NA,TRBD2,TGTGCCAGCAGCGTCAGCGGGGCCGGATACAATGAGCAGTTCTTC,CASSVSGAGYNEQFF
TRBV18,TRBJ1-5,once,NA,TGTGCCAGCTCACTCGCTCTCCCATCACTCAATCAGCCCCAGCATTTT,CASSLALPSLNQPQHF
TRBV18,TRBJ1-1,NA,NA,TGTGCCAGCTCACCCGGGCAGACTCAGATGAACACTGAAGCTTTCTTT,CASSPGQTQMNTEAFF
TRBV5-1,TRBJ2-7,NA,TRBD1,TGCGCCAGCAGCCGAGAGCCCAGGGACAGGGGCTACGAGCAGTACTTC,CASSREPRDRGYEQYF
TRBV30,TRBJ2-7,NA,TRBD1,TGTGCCTGGGGACCGGGACAGGGTTCCCACGAGCAGTACTTC,CAWGPGQGSHEQYF
TRBV28,TRBJ1-1,NA,NA,TGTGCCAGCAGTTTAACTGGGCGCGCTGAAGCTTTCTTT,CASSLTGRAEAFF
TRBV20-1,TRBJ2-7,NA,TRBD2,TGCAGTGCTAGCGGGAGGGACGAGCAGTACTTC,CSASGRDEQYF
TRBV7-9,TRBJ2-5,NA,TRBD2,TGTGCCGGTAGTCGGGAGGGCCCGGAGACCCAGTACTTC,CAGSREGPETQYF
TRBV4-3,TRBJ2-3,NA,TRBD1,TGCGCCAGCAGCCAAGAACAGGGGGCTTCAGATACGCAGTATTTT,CASSQEQGASDTQYF
TRBV6-6,TRBJ1-1,NA,NA,TGTGCCAGCAGTGATCGGGCTTTCTTT,CASSDRAFF
TRBV2,TRBJ1-6,once,NA,TGTGCCAGCAGTGAAGAGTATTCACCCCTCCACTTT,CASSEEYSPLHF
TRBV28,TRBJ1-1,NA,NA,TGTGCCAGCAGTTTGTGGCTAGGGGACACTGAAGCTTTCTTT,CASSLWLGDTEAFF
TRBV9,TRBJ2-5,NA,NA,TGTGCCAGCAGCGCCGGACAGCTTGAGACCCAGTACTTC,CASSAGQLETQYF